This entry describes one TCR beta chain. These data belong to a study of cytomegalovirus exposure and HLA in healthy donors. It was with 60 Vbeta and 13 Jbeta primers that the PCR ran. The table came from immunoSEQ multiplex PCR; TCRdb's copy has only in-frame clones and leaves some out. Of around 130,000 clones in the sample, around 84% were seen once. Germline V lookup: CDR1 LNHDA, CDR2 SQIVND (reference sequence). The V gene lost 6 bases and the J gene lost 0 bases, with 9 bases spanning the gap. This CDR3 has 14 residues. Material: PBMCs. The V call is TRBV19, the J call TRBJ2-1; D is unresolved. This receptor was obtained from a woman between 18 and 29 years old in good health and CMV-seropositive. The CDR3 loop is CASSATSSYNEQFF. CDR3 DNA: TGTGCCAGTAGCGCCACCAGCTCCTACAATGAGCAGTTCTTC. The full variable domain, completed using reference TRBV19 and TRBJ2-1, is DGGITQSPKYLFRKEGQNVTLSCEQNLNHDAMYWYRQDPGQGLRLIYYSQIVNDFQKGDIAEGYSVSREKKESFPLTVTSAQKNPTAFYLCASSATSSYNEQFFGPGTRLTVL.